This T cell receptor (beta chain) is drawn from a study of blood T cell repertoires in COVID-19. Clones were sequenced by immunoSEQ multiplex PCR, and TCRdb holds only the in-frame ones, with some missing. The sample lists about 140,000 clones, over 80% occurring once. This CDR3 comprises 15 residues. V was trimmed by 4 bases and J by 1 base, leaving 16 bases between them. The germline V gene has CDR1 SQVTM and CDR2 ANQGSEA. The V gene is TRBV29-1, the J gene TRBJ1-2; weak D call: TRBD1 (6 bases). The TCR originated in a woman older than 75 with acute or convalescent COVID-19. Sequencing used peripheral blood. CDR3 amino acids: CSVGGGTGFNYGYTF. In nucleotides, the CDR3 is TGCAGCGTTGGGGGGGGCACAGGGTTTAACTATGGCTACACCTTC.